A selection of T cell receptor beta chains follows, all from one sample in a study of cytomegalovirus exposure and HLA in healthy donors. The method was immunoSEQ multiplex PCR; TCRdb's version includes in-frame clones alone and lacks a portion of them. The table records under 150,000 clones, about 83% of them present only once. Sequencing was performed on PBMCs. The receptors were gathered from a girl aged 2 to 9 in good health and CMV-seronegative. Each CDR3 is given with its conserved first and last residue. A D gene is named only where the DNA matches it firmly. The listing skips clone size in some rows; elsewhere it reads once, few, many or a size class.

clone_size: .
j_call: TRBJ2-7
v_call: TRBV29-1
d_call: TRBD1
cdr3_nt: TGCAGCGTCTCGGGACAGAACCACGAGCAGTACTTC
cdr3_aa: CSVSGQNHEQYF

clone_size: .
j_call: TRBJ1-5
v_call: TRBV6-1
d_call: .
cdr3_nt: TGTGCCAGCAGTCCCATGAGCAGCAATCAGCCCCAGCATTTT
cdr3_aa: CASSPMSSNQPQHF

clone_size: .
j_call: TRBJ2-2
v_call: TRBV5-8
d_call: .
cdr3_nt: TGTGCCAGCAGCTTGGTGTCGGGACTCACCGGGGAGCTGTTTTTT
cdr3_aa: CASSLVSGLTGELFF

clone_size: few
j_call: TRBJ2-4
v_call: TRBV28
d_call: TRBD1
cdr3_nt: TGTGCCAGCAGTCTCCGACAGGGTTTGGGCAAAAACATTCAGTACTTC
cdr3_aa: CASSLRQGLGKNIQYF

clone_size: .
j_call: TRBJ2-1
v_call: TRBV29-1
d_call: .
cdr3_nt: TGCAGCGTTGCCGGTCGAGGTTCCTACAATGAGCAGTTCTTC
cdr3_aa: CSVAGRGSYNEQFF

clone_size: .
j_call: TRBJ2-1
v_call: TRBV4-2
d_call: TRBD2
cdr3_nt: TGTGCCAGCAGCCAAGAACTAGCGGGGGGGAATAATGAGCAGTTCTTC
cdr3_aa: CASSQELAGGNNEQFF

clone_size: .
j_call: TRBJ1-2
v_call: TRBV10-3
d_call: .
cdr3_nt: TGTGCCATCAGTGAGTCGGGACAAGGCTACACCTTC
cdr3_aa: CAISESGQGYTF

clone_size: .
j_call: TRBJ1-1
v_call: TRBV7-9
d_call: .
cdr3_nt: TGTGCCAGCAGCTTAGAAATGGGGCTCGGCACTGAAGCTTTCTTT
cdr3_aa: CASSLEMGLGTEAFF

clone_size: .
j_call: TRBJ1-1
v_call: TRBV2
d_call: .
cdr3_nt: TGTGCCAGCAGTGCGGGGTGGAACACTGAAGCTTTCTTT
cdr3_aa: CASSAGWNTEAFF

clone_size: .
j_call: TRBJ2-3
v_call: TRBV30
d_call: .
cdr3_nt: TGTGCCTGGATGGAGATCAGCACAGATACGCAGTATTTT
cdr3_aa: CAWMEISTDTQYF

clone_size: .
j_call: TRBJ1-2
v_call: TRBV28
d_call: .
cdr3_nt: TGTGTCAGCAGCCCGGGGAGGGACTATGGCTACACCTTC
cdr3_aa: CVSSPGRDYGYTF

clone_size: .
j_call: TRBJ2-3
v_call: TRBV5-4
d_call: TRBD2
cdr3_nt: TGTGCCAGCAGCTCCCCTAGCGGGAGGGCGAATACGCAGTATTTT
cdr3_aa: CASSSPSGRANTQYF

clone_size: few
j_call: TRBJ2-1
v_call: TRBV13
d_call: TRBD1
cdr3_nt: TGTGCCAGCAGCTTAGGACAGGGGGTAGGTAATGAGCAGTTCTTC
cdr3_aa: CASSLGQGVGNEQFF

clone_size: .
j_call: TRBJ1-5
v_call: TRBV30
d_call: TRBD1
cdr3_nt: TGTGCCTGGAACCGACAGGGTACTAATCAGCCCCAGCATTTT
cdr3_aa: CAWNRQGTNQPQHF

clone_size: .
j_call: TRBJ2-3
v_call: TRBV7-9
d_call: TRBD1
cdr3_nt: TGTGCCAGCAGCTTCCTAACAGGGGGCGCGTCCAGATATTTT
cdr3_aa: CASSFLTGGASRYF

clone_size: .
j_call: TRBJ1-4
v_call: TRBV18
d_call: .
cdr3_nt: TGTGCCAGCTCATCGGGACTGAGTAATGAAAAACTGTTTTTT
cdr3_aa: CASSSGLSNEKLFF

clone_size: few
j_call: TRBJ2-1
v_call: TRBV7-2
d_call: TRBD1
cdr3_nt: TGTGCCAGCAGCCCGGGGACAGTGAGCTCCTACAATGAGCAGTTCTTC
cdr3_aa: CASSPGTVSSYNEQFF

clone_size: .
j_call: TRBJ2-3
v_call: TRBV6-4
d_call: .
cdr3_nt: TGTGCCAGCAGCCCCGAGGCGGCTAGCACAGATACGCAGTATTTT
cdr3_aa: CASSPEAASTDTQYF

clone_size: once
j_call: TRBJ2-1
v_call: TRBV6-1
d_call: TRBD2
cdr3_nt: TGTGCCAGTAGACTAGCACAAAGCTCCTACAATGAGCAGTTCTTC
cdr3_aa: CASRLAQSSYNEQFF

clone_size: .
j_call: TRBJ2-7
v_call: TRBV9
d_call: TRBD1
cdr3_nt: TGTGCCAGGATATTGGGACAGCCAAGATTTATAATTCAGGACTCCTACGAGCAGTACTTC
cdr3_aa: CARILGQPRFIIQDSYEQYF

clone_size: .
j_call: TRBJ1-1
v_call: TRBV28
d_call: .
cdr3_nt: TGTGTCAGCAGTTTGCGGGCAACCGGCGGGTTTGAAGCTTTCTTT
cdr3_aa: CVSSLRATGGFEAFF

clone_size: few
j_call: TRBJ2-3
v_call: TRBV12-2
d_call: .
cdr3_nt: TGTGCAAGTCGCCTCCACCCCCGCGGGGGAGGGCCTGTGGATACGCAGTATTTT
cdr3_aa: CASRLHPRGGGPVDTQYF

clone_size: .
j_call: TRBJ2-7
v_call: TRBV27
d_call: .
cdr3_nt: TGTGCCAGCTGTCCCCTCGGGAGCCCAACCTACGAGCAGTACTTC
cdr3_aa: CASCPLGSPTYEQYF

clone_size: few
j_call: TRBJ2-1
v_call: TRBV7-3
d_call: .
cdr3_nt: TGTGCCAGCAGCGGGGTGGGGGGTGAGCAGTTCTTC
cdr3_aa: CASSGVGGEQFF

clone_size: few
j_call: TRBJ1-4
v_call: TRBV11-3
d_call: .
cdr3_nt: TGTGCCAGCAGCTTAGGAGACGGCGGTTACAATGAAAAACTGTTTTTT
cdr3_aa: CASSLGDGGYNEKLFF

clone_size: .
j_call: TRBJ1-1
v_call: TRBV6-5
d_call: .
cdr3_nt: TGTGCCAGCCGAGAATATCAGGGCGGATTTGAAGCTTTCTTT
cdr3_aa: CASREYQGGFEAFF

clone_size: .
j_call: TRBJ2-1
v_call: TRBV4-1
d_call: TRBD2
cdr3_nt: TGCGCCAGCAGCCAGGAACCGGGACTAGGTCCCAACAATGAGCAGTTCTTC
cdr3_aa: CASSQEPGLGPNNEQFF

clone_size: .
j_call: TRBJ1-1
v_call: TRBV5-1
d_call: TRBD1
cdr3_nt: TGCGCCAGCAGCTTGGGTTCAGGGGGGCAGGCTACTGAAGCTTTCTTT
cdr3_aa: CASSLGSGGQATEAFF

clone_size: .
j_call: TRBJ1-4
v_call: TRBV18
d_call: .
cdr3_nt: TGTGCCAGCTCCCGGTCCGGGGGTGAAAAACTGTTTTTT
cdr3_aa: CASSRSGGEKLFF

clone_size: .
j_call: TRBJ1-3
v_call: TRBV4-3
d_call: TRBD1
cdr3_nt: TGCGCCAGCAGCCAAGTCGACAGGGTAGTCGGAAACACCATATATTTT
cdr3_aa: CASSQVDRVVGNTIYF

clone_size: few
j_call: TRBJ1-1
v_call: TRBV6-5
d_call: .
cdr3_nt: TGTGCCAGCAGGCTATCCGGTGCTGAGAACACTGAAGCTTTCTTT
cdr3_aa: CASRLSGAENTEAFF

clone_size: few
j_call: TRBJ2-6
v_call: TRBV6-1
d_call: .
cdr3_nt: TGTGCCAGCAGTGATTCAGGGACTGGGGCCAACGTCCTGACTTTC
cdr3_aa: CASSDSGTGANVLTF

clone_size: once
j_call: TRBJ1-1
v_call: TRBV7-9
d_call: .
cdr3_nt: TGTGCCAGCAGCTCCGTTGGGCACACTGAAGCTTTCTTT
cdr3_aa: CASSSVGHTEAFF

clone_size: few
j_call: TRBJ1-1
v_call: TRBV7-6
d_call: TRBD1
cdr3_nt: TGTGCCAGCAGCCCCGACAGGGCCGACTACATGAACACTGAAGCTTTCTTT
cdr3_aa: CASSPDRADYMNTEAFF

clone_size: .
j_call: TRBJ1-2
v_call: TRBV15
d_call: TRBD1
cdr3_nt: TGTGCCACCAGCAGAGACGCAGTGGACAGGGGAGATGGCTACACCTTC
cdr3_aa: CATSRDAVDRGDGYTF

clone_size: .
j_call: TRBJ1-1
v_call: TRBV15
d_call: .
cdr3_nt: TGTGCCACCAGCCAACCCGATCAACTAACGAACACTGAAGCTTTCTTT
cdr3_aa: CATSQPDQLTNTEAFF

clone_size: .
j_call: TRBJ2-3
v_call: TRBV7-2
d_call: TRBD2
cdr3_nt: TGTGCCAGCAGCTTGGACGGGGGGGCCAGAACAGATACGCAGTATTTT
cdr3_aa: CASSLDGGARTDTQYF

clone_size: .
j_call: TRBJ2-3
v_call: TRBV4-1
d_call: .
cdr3_nt: TGCGCCAGCAGCCAATCGGGGACTCCGAAAATCACAGATACGCAGTATTTT
cdr3_aa: CASSQSGTPKITDTQYF

clone_size: .
j_call: TRBJ2-1
v_call: TRBV5-1
d_call: TRBD2
cdr3_nt: TGCGCCAGCAGCTTTGGCGGGAGTAACAATGAGCAGTTCTTC
cdr3_aa: CASSFGGSNNEQFF

clone_size: .
j_call: TRBJ2-7
v_call: TRBV4-3
d_call: .
cdr3_nt: TGCGCCAGCAGCCAAGTGCAGGACTATTCCTACGAGCAGTACTTC
cdr3_aa: CASSQVQDYSYEQYF

clone_size: .
j_call: TRBJ2-1
v_call: TRBV25-1
d_call: .
cdr3_nt: TGTGCCAGCAGTGAGTACTACACAGGGCTAAATGAGCAGTTCTTC
cdr3_aa: CASSEYYTGLNEQFF

clone_size: .
j_call: TRBJ1-2
v_call: TRBV18
d_call: .
cdr3_nt: TGTGCCAGCTCCGACGGGGTGAGCTACACCTTC
cdr3_aa: CASSDGVSYTF

clone_size: .
j_call: TRBJ2-3
v_call: TRBV6-1
d_call: .
cdr3_nt: TGTGCCAGCACCCCTGGAGTTGGTTACACAGATACGCAGTATTTT
cdr3_aa: CASTPGVGYTDTQYF

clone_size: .
j_call: TRBJ2-4
v_call: TRBV2
d_call: TRBD1
cdr3_nt: TGTGCCAGCAGTGAAAGGGGACAGGGTAGCATTCAGTACTTC
cdr3_aa: CASSERGQGSIQYF

clone_size: .
j_call: TRBJ1-2
v_call: TRBV18
d_call: .
cdr3_nt: TGTGCCAGCTCACCAACACAGGGATGGTATGGCTACACCTTC
cdr3_aa: CASSPTQGWYGYTF

clone_size: .
j_call: TRBJ2-3
v_call: TRBV4-1
d_call: TRBD2
cdr3_nt: TGCGCCAGCAGCCAAGAAGGGCGGGGGGGCACAGATACGCAGTATTTT
cdr3_aa: CASSQEGRGGTDTQYF

clone_size: .
j_call: TRBJ1-5
v_call: TRBV18
d_call: TRBD1
cdr3_nt: TGTGCCAGCTCTAGGACAGGGGACAATCAGCCCCAGCATTTT
cdr3_aa: CASSRTGDNQPQHF